Described below is a single T cell receptor (beta chain) sequence and its context. Its antigen remains unknown. This specimen comes from a study of cytomegalovirus exposure and HLA in healthy donors. Notes on the study in general: Excluded: some indistinguishable V segments such as TRBV6-2 and TRBV6-3. Researchers reported from a later analysis that most CMV-associated TCR beta chains appeared HLA-restricted.

Vbeta (60) and Jbeta (13) primers were used in the PCR. Sequenced by immunoSEQ multiplex PCR; TCRdb stores in-frame clones only, minus some. The table has approximately 150,000 clones, about 73% seen once. V was pared by 8 bases and J by 8 bases, with 12 bases between. Germline loops: CDR1 ENHRY, CDR2 SYGVKD. This CDR3 has 11 residues. This receptor was obtained from a woman aged 45-65 years in good health and CMV-seropositive. The chain combines TRBV10-3 with TRBJ1-2; D is unclear. The specimen was PBMCs. The CDR3 DNA follows: TGTGCCATCTTAGGAGGGCCCGGCTACACCTTC. Translating gives CAILGGPGYTF.